The 21 T cell receptor beta chains below come from one sample, sequenced in a study of molecular identifiers for immune sequencing clone quantification. TCRdb re-called the PCR reads through MiXCR, storing one row per CDR3 protein. The sample yields roughly 90,000 distinct CDR3 sequences, nearly 25% seen once. The sequenced sample was naive CD8+ T cells from blood, with Jurkat cell RNA spiked in. Subset indicated: FACS-sorted CD8+CD4-CCR7+CD45RA+ naive T cells. The receptor source for this set is a human donor in good health. Some libraries in this study had Jurkat cell RNA spiked in.

The V gene is TRBV20-1, the J gene TRBJ1-1; D ambiguous. CDR1 DFQATT and CDR2 SNEGSKA come from the germline V gene (reference sequence). Trimming cost V 0 bases and J 4 bases, with 15 bases left between them. This CDR3 region has 15 residues. DNA for the CDR3: TGCAGTGCTAGAGATCGCCAGGTCATTTTCACTGAAGCTTTCTTT. This encodes CSARDRQVIFTEAFF.

This clonotype was counted ten times or more. This chain joins TRBV7-2 and TRBJ1-5; 7 positions agree with TRBD1. This CDR3 has 16 residues. V gave up 5 bases and J gave up 0 bases; unmatched junction bases: 7. Germline V gene data show CDR1 as SGHTA and CDR2 as FQGNSA. CDR3 sequence reads: CASSLTGYYSNQPQHF. CDR3 in DNA: TGTGCCAGCAGCCTGACAGGGTATTATAGCAATCAGCCCCAGCATTTT.

This clonotype was seen many times. J is TRBJ2-5 and V is TRBV3-1; the D gene could be TRBD1 or TRBD2 (5 bases each). Germline CDR1 reads LGHDT; CDR2 reads YNNKEL (reference sequence). The CDR3 length is 13 residues. The germline V and J ends were trimmed by 3 bases and 2 bases, with 7 bases remaining between them. This chain's CDR3 is CASSHGGQETQYF. The CDR3 nucleotides are TGTGCCAGCAGCCATGGGGGACAAGAGACCCAGTACTTC.

Notes on this clonotype: A much larger clone lies a single base off, so this may be a read error. The V and J genes are TRBV7-7 and TRBJ2-3; D remains ambiguous. Germline lookup yields CDR1 SSHAT and CDR2 FNYEAQ (reference sequence). The CDR3 contains 15 residues. CDR3 DNA sequence: TGTGCTAGCAGCTTAGACGGACCGTCGGGAGATACGCAGTATTTT. Its translation is CASSLDGPSGDTQYF.

This clonotype was detected only a few times. The chain recombines TRBV9 with TRBJ2-1; tentatively, D is TRBD1 (6 bases). The germline V and J ends were trimmed by 3 bases and 3 bases, with 16 bases remaining between them. CDR1 is SGDLS and CDR2 is YYNGEE in the germline V gene. This CDR3 region has 16 residues. CDR3: CASSASGTTSYNEQFF. The DNA for the CDR3 is TGTGCCAGCAGCGCATCCGGGACAACCAGCTACAATGAGCAGTTCTTC.

As concerns this clonotype: A clone one base away is much larger, so this may be a read error. The chain couples TRBV7-2 to TRBJ2-7, with D perhaps TRBD1 (5 bases). CDR1 SGHTA and CDR2 FQGNSA come from the germline V gene. The V end lost 4 bases, the J end lost 7 bases, and 14 bases lay between the germline ends. This CDR3 is 13 amino acids long. CDR3 coding DNA: TGTGCCAGCAGCTGTGGCAGGGAACGGGAGCAGTACTTC. Amino acid sequence: CASSCGREREQYF. The full variable domain, its missing parts supplied by reference TRBV7-2 and TRBJ2-7, is GAGVSQSPSNKVTEKGKDVELRCDPISGHTALYWYRQSLGQGLEFLIYFQGNSAPDKSGLPSDRFSAERTGGSVSTLTIQRTQQEDSAVYLCASSCGREREQYFGPGTRLTVT.

In the case of this clonotype: This clone may be a read error of a much larger clone one base away. V gene TRBV20-1 combines with J gene TRBJ2-2, with 14 bases that match TRBD2. Germline V gene lookup returns CDR1 DFQATT and CDR2 SNEGSKA (reference sequence). The length of the CDR3 is 15 residues. CDR3 residues: CCARTSGGHGGELFF. The CDR3 nucleotides are TGCTGTGCACGGACTAGCGGGGGGCATGGCGGGGAGCTGTTTTTT.

This clonotype was seen many times. The chain links TRBV29-1 to TRBJ2-5, with TRBD2 as a possible D gene (6 bases). Looked up from germline, CDR1 is SQVTM and CDR2 is ANQGSEA. The CDR3 has 15 residues. V gave up 7 bases and J gave up 5 bases, with 23 bases separating them. CDR3 DNA sequence: TGCAGCGCCCCCCCTGGGAGGCGGGTCCCCGAGACCCAGTACTTC. Its protein product is CSAPPGRRVPETQYF. The variable domain in full, completed from reference TRBV29-1 and TRBJ2-5, reads SAVISQKPSRDICQRGTSLTIQCQVDSQVTMMFWYRQQPGQSLTLIATANQGSEATYESGFVIDKFPISRPNLTFSTLTVSNMSPEDSSIYLCSAPPGRRVPETQYFGPGTRLLVL.

With regard to this clonotype: A read error may explain this, as a much larger clone is one base away. J is TRBJ2-1 and V is TRBV7-2; TRBD1 aligns across 9 bases. CDR1 and CDR2 (germline): SGHTA, FQGNSA. The CDR3 has 15 residues. CDR3 nucleotide sequence: TGTGCCAGCAGCGGTACAGGGGGCTCCTACAATGAGCCGTTCTTC. Its translation: CASSGTGGSYNEPFF.

In regard to this clonotype: This CDR3 is missing its conserved last phenylalanine or tryptophan, likely due to a read error. The rearrangement links TRBV12-3 or TRBV12-4 to TRBJ1-1; D uncertain. Trimming removed 5 bases from V and 4 bases from J, with 17 bases in between. The CDR3 runs to 15 residues. The CDR3 protein is CASSPVGMGFTEAFL. The CDR3 nucleotides read TGTGCCAGCAGTCCGGTTGGGATGGGGTTCACTGAAGCTTTCCTT.

In its sample, this clonotype was seen many times. J is TRBJ2-6 and V is TRBV7-9; D unclear. Deletions cut 8 bases from V and 4 bases from J, with 12 bases between. Germline V gene data show CDR1 as SEHNR and CDR2 as FQNEAQ (reference sequence). The CDR3 runs to 14 residues. DNA of the CDR3: TGTGCCAGCCCTGAGGTGAACGGGGCCAACGTCCTGACTTTC. Residues: CASPEVNGANVLTF.

CDR3 sequence: CASSIRQGGDTQYF. The CDR3 DNA is TGTGCCAGTAGTATCAGACAGGGCGGAGATACGCAGTATTTT. This sequence joins TRBV19 and TRBJ2-3; 7 nucleotides match TRBD1. The CDR3 extends over 14 amino acids. The J segment lost 5 bases and the V segment lost 3 bases, leaving 5 bases of the junction unmatched. CDR1 and CDR2 from the germline V gene are LNHDA and SQIVND (reference sequence).

The chain uses TRBV12-3 or TRBV12-4 and TRBJ1-5; a weak D match, TRBD1 (6 bases). The CDR3 extends over 15 amino acids. The V and J ends lost 6 bases and 12 bases respectively, with 24 bases between them. The CDR3 protein is CASSNAGQPGRVQHF. The CDR3 region has the DNA TGTGCCAGCAGCAACGCCGGACAGCCGGGACGGGTCCAGCATTTT.

The J gene is TRBJ2-3, the V gene TRBV7-2; possibly TRBD1 for D (6 bases). The germline CDR1 and CDR2 sequences are SGHTA and FQGNSA. V was trimmed by 4 bases and J by 4 bases, leaving 15 bases between them. The CDR3 length is 15 residues. As DNA, the CDR3 is TGTGCCAGCAGCTCACGACAGGCTGGCCCAGATACGCAGTATTTT. Translated: CASSSRQAGPDTQYF. The complete variable domain, with remaining parts taken from reference TRBV7-2 and TRBJ2-3, reads GAGVSQSPSNKVTEKGKDVELRCDPISGHTALYWYRQSLGQGLEFLIYFQGNSAPDKSGLPSDRFSAERTGGSVSTLTIQRTQQEDSAVYLCASSSRQAGPDTQYFGPGTRLTVL.

To note about this clonotype: A much larger clone lies a single base off, so this may be a read error. The gene calls are TRBV19 and TRBJ2-2; no clear D gene. This CDR3 is built from 20 residues. Trimming took 3 bases from V and 2 from J, leaving 25 bases between them. Germline V gives CDR1 LNHDA, CDR2 SQIVND (reference sequence). The CDR3 nucleotides read TGTGCCAGTAGTATTTCTCTAATCCGGGTCGCAGGAATAAACACCGGGGAGCTGTTTTTT. It encodes CASSISLIRVAGINTGELFF.

The sample holds a few counts of this clonotype. This chain uses TRBV25-1 with TRBJ2-5; D uncertain. The V and J ends lost 1 base and 4 bases respectively, with 4 bases between them. The CDR3 is 12 residues long. CDR1 is MGHDK and CDR2 is SYGVNS in the germline V gene. The CDR3 loop is CASSELRETQYF. Here the CDR3 DNA reads TGTGCCAGCAGTGAATTACGAGAGACCCAGTACTTC.

The rearrangement links TRBV7-9 to TRBJ2-5; a weak D match, TRBD2 (6 bases). The V and J ends lost 4 bases and 4 bases respectively, with 22 bases between them. The CDR3 length is 17 residues. CDR1 SEHNR and CDR2 FQNEAQ come from the germline V gene (reference sequence). The CDR3 spells CASSSALGGMVSETQYF. The CDR3 DNA sequence: TGTGCCAGCAGCTCCGCTTTGGGCGGGATGGTGTCAGAGACCCAGTACTTC. The whole variable domain, remainder taken from reference TRBV7-9 and TRBJ2-5, is DTGVSQNPRHKITKRGQNVTFRCDPISEHNRLYWYRQTLGQGPEFLTYFQNEAQLEKSRLLSDRFSAERPKGSFSTLEIQRTEQGDSAMYLCASSSALGGMVSETQYFGPGTRLLVL.

This clonotype was seen a handful of times. A clone one base away is much larger, so this may be a read error. The chain joins TRBV5-3 to TRBJ2-7, with D possibly matching TRBD2 (6 bases). TRBV5-3 is placed among ORFs of uncertain function. The CDR3 spans 14 residues. CDR3 nucleotides: TGTGCCAGCAGCTTTTGGATTGCGGGGTACGAGCAGTACTTC. Its translation: CASSFWIAGYEQYF.

This clonotype was observed once. A read error may be the cause here, since a much bigger clone is one base away. This sequence joins TRBV29-1 and TRBJ2-7, with TRBD1 identical over 7 bases. The CDR3 is made up of 13 amino acids. Trimming took 7 bases from V and 3 from J; bases not matched to a gene: 9. Germline CDR1 SQVTM, CDR2 ANQGSEA. As DNA, the CDR3 is TGCAGCGATGGTGAAGGGGGCGTCTACGAGCAGTACTTC. It specifies CSDGEGGVYEQYF.

This clonotype was observed many times. The chain joins TRBV7-8 to TRBJ2-7, with D unresolved. Trimming stripped 6 bases from V and 0 bases from J, with 18 bases between. Germline values: CDR1 SGHVS, CDR2 FQNEAQ. The CDR3 consists of 16 residues. In DNA, the CDR3 is TGTGCCAGCAGGGGCCCCCTTAAAGCAGGCTCCTACGAGCAGTACTTC. As protein: CASRGPLKAGSYEQYF.

V gene TRBV27 combines with J gene TRBJ2-3; D ambiguous. V was cut by 4 bases and J by 2 bases, with 13 bases left in between. Germline CDR1 MNHEY, CDR2 SMNVEV (reference sequence). The CDR3 loop spans 15 amino acids. CDR3 residues: CASSSVGSLTDTQYF. The CDR3 nucleotides read TGTGCCAGCAGTTCAGTAGGCTCCCTCACAGATACGCAGTATTTT.